Listed below are T cell receptor beta chains from one sample, sequenced in a study of cytomegalovirus exposure and HLA in healthy donors. Here immunoSEQ multiplex PCR was the method, and the copy in TCRdb shows in-frame clones only, minus some. The profile shows 150,000 to 200,000 clones, 77% of them singletons. The sample consisted of PBMCs. Receptors originate from a male donor in good health and CMV-seropositive. Each CDR3 is given with its conserved first and last residue. Each record gives: clone size, D gene, V gene, J gene, CDR3 protein, CDR3 DNA. A D gene is named only where the DNA matches it firmly. Expanded clones are given a class, and other clones once, few, many or no size at all.

.	.	TRBV7-9	TRBJ2-2	CASSYEAGELFF	TGTGCCAGCAGCTACGAGGCCGGGGAGCTGTTTTTT
.	.	TRBV19	TRBJ1-2	CASSIVGVSGYTF	TGTGCCAGTAGTATCGTAGGGGTCAGTGGCTACACCTTC
.	.	TRBV27	TRBJ2-5	CASSLNWGLGQETQYF	TGTGCCAGCAGTTTAAATTGGGGCTTGGGCCAAGAGACCCAGTACTTC
.	TRBD1	TRBV5-1	TRBJ1-1	CASSPHRGPGDTEAFF	TGCGCCAGCAGCCCCCACAGGGGGCCCGGGGACACTGAAGCTTTCTTT
.	TRBD1	TRBV4-1	TRBJ2-7	CASSSQKGTGVYEQYF	TGCGCCAGCAGCTCGCAGAAGGGGACAGGGGTTTACGAGCAGTACTTC
.	.	TRBV7-8	TRBJ2-1	CASSLTPRGLSYNEQFF	TGTGCCAGCAGCTTAACCCCGCGGGGCCTCTCCTACAATGAGCAGTTCTTC
.	.	TRBV19	TRBJ2-5	CASSRNRKTETQYF	TGTGCCAGTAGTCGTAACAGGAAAACGGAGACCCAGTACTTC
.	.	TRBV29-1	TRBJ2-5	CSDSTYQETQYF	TGCAGCGACAGTACGTACCAAGAGACCCAGTACTTC
.	.	TRBV14	TRBJ1-2	CASSLFEGYGYTF	TGTGCCAGCAGCCTATTTGAGGGCTACGGCTACACCTTC
.	TRBD2	TRBV27	TRBJ2-3	CASSTGLAGGGVDTQYF	TGTGCCAGCAGTACGGGACTAGCGGGGGGTGGGGTGGATACGCAGTATTTT
.	.	TRBV30	TRBJ1-1	CAWGISEGRAFF	TGTGCCTGGGGGATCTCGGAGGGGAGAGCTTTCTTT
.	.	TRBV9	TRBJ2-3	CASSNNGGTDTQYF	TGTGCCAGCAGCAACAACGGAGGCACAGATACGCAGTATTTT
.	.	TRBV5-1	TRBJ1-2	CASSLEQGLGYGYTF	TGCGCCAGCAGCTTGGAGCAGGGACTGGGGTATGGCTACACCTTC
.	.	TRBV25-1	TRBJ1-3	CASSNPGETGNTIYF	TGTGCCAGCAGCAATCCAGGGGAGACTGGAAACACCATATATTTT
.	TRBD2	TRBV29-1	TRBJ2-1	CSVGTSPVGEQFF	TGCAGCGTAGGGACTAGCCCCGTCGGCGAGCAGTTCTTC
.	.	TRBV6-6	TRBJ1-4	CASSYPQARTNEKLFF	TGTGCCAGCAGTTACCCACAGGCTCGGACTAATGAAAAACTGTTTTTT
.	TRBD1	TRBV9	TRBJ1-2	CASSAWTGGGGYTF	TGTGCCAGCAGCGCTTGGACAGGGGGCGGTGGCTACACCTTC
few	.	TRBV6-1	TRBJ1-1	CASSDPGVGTEAFF	TGTGCCAGCAGTGACCCAGGGGTGGGCACTGAAGCTTTCTTT
once	.	TRBV19	TRBJ1-1	CASSLQGTGTEAFF	TGTGCCAGTAGCCTACAGGGAACGGGCACTGAAGCTTTCTTT
.	TRBD1	TRBV19	TRBJ2-7	CASSPRQGAYEQYF	TGTGCCAGTAGTCCTCGACAGGGGGCTTACGAGCAGTACTTC
.	TRBD1	TRBV6-1	TRBJ1-2	CASSGQGVYGYTF	TGTGCCAGCAGTGGACAGGGGGTCTATGGCTACACCTTC
few	.	TRBV4-3	TRBJ2-7	CASSLRQPGRSYEQYF	TGCGCCAGCAGCCTTAGACAGCCCGGACGGTCCTACGAGCAGTACTTC
.	TRBD2	TRBV6-5	TRBJ2-2	CASSRLAGGTGELFF	TGTGCCAGCAGTCGACTAGCGGGGGGGACCGGGGAGCTGTTTTTT
few	.	TRBV6-5	TRBJ1-6	CASSAQGGEPLHF	TGTGCCAGCAGTGCCCAAGGTGGGGAGCCCCTCCACTTT
.	TRBD1	TRBV2	TRBJ1-6	CARRTGRDNSPLHF	TGTGCCAGACGGACAGGCCGTGATAATTCACCCCTCCACTTT
once	TRBD2	TRBV5-6	TRBJ2-5	CASSLPGGTQETQYF	TGTGCCAGCAGCTTGCCGGGGGGAACCCAAGAGACCCAGTACTTC
.	.	TRBV5-4	TRBJ1-1	CASSLRGPGTEAFF	TGTGCCAGCAGCTTGAGAGGGCCGGGGACTGAAGCTTTCTTT
few	.	TRBV4-1	TRBJ1-6	CASSQDGRGGMGNSPLHF	TGCGCCAGCAGCCAAGATGGGAGAGGGGGAATGGGTAATTCACCCCTCCACTTT
.	TRBD1	TRBV18	TRBJ2-5	CASSPAGQAPGTQYF	TGTGCCAGCTCACCAGCCGGACAGGCACCAGGGACCCAGTACTTC
.	.	TRBV13	TRBJ1-5	CASSSYRDRDNQPQHF	TGTGCCAGCAGCTCATACCGGGATAGAGACAATCAGCCCCAGCATTTT
.	.	TRBV25-1	TRBJ1-2	CASSSTALGYGYTF	TGTGCCAGCAGTTCGACAGCGCTAGGCTATGGCTACACCTTC